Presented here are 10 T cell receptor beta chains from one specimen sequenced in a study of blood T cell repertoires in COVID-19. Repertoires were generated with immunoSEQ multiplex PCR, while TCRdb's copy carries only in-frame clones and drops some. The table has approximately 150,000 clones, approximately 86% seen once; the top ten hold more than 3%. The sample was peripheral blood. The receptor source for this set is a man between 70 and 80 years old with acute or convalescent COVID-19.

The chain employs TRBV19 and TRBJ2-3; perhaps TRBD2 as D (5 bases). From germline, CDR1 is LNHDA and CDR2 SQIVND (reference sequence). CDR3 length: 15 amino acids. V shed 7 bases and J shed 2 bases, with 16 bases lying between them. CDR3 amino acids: CASKASRRDTDTQYF. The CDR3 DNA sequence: TGTGCCAGTAAGGCTAGCCGGCGAGACACAGATACGCAGTATTTT.

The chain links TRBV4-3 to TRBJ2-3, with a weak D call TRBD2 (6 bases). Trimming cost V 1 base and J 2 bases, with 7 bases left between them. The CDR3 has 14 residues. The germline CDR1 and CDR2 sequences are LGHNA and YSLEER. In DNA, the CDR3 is TGCGCCAGCAGCCAAGGGACTAACACAGATACGCAGTATTTT. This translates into CASSQGTNTDTQYF.

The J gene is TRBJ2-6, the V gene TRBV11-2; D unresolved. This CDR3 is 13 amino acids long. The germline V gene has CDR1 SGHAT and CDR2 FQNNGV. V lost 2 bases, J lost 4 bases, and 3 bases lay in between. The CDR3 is CASSLTGANVLTF. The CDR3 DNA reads TGTGCCAGCAGCTTAACAGGGGCCAACGTCCTGACTTTC.

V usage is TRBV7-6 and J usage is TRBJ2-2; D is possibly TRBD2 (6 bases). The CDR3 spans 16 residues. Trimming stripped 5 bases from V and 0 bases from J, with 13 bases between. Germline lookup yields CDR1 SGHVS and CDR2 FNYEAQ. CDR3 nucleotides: TGTGCCAGCAGCCTCTCCGGGACTGCGAACACCGGGGAGCTGTTTTTT. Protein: CASSLSGTANTGELFF.

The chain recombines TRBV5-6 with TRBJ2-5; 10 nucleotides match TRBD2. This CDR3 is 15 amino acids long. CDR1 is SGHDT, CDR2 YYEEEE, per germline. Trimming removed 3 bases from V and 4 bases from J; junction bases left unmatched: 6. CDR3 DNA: TGTGCCAGCAGCTGGGGGGCTAGCGGGAGAGAGACCCAGTACTTC. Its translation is CASSWGASGRETQYF.

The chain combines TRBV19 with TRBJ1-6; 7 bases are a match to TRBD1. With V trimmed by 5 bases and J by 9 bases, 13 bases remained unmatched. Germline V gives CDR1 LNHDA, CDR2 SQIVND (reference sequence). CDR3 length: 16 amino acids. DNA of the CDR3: TGTGCCAGTAGTGCCCGGATAGGGGGCGCAAGTTCACCCCTCCACTTT. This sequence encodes CASSARIGGASSPLHF.

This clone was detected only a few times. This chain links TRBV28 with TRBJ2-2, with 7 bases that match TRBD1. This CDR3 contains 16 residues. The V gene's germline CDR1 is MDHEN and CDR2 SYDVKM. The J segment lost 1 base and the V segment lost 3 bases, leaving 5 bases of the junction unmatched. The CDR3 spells CASSFWDSGNTGELFF. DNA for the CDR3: TGTGCCAGCAGTTTTTGGGACAGTGGGAACACCGGGGAGCTGTTTTTT.

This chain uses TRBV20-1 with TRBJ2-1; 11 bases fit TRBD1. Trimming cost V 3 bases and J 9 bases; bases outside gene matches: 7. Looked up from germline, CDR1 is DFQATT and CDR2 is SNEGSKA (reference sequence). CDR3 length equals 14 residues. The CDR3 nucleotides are TGCAGTGCTAGTGCTGGGACAGGGGGAAGTGAGCAGTTCTTC. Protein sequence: CSASAGTGGSEQFF.

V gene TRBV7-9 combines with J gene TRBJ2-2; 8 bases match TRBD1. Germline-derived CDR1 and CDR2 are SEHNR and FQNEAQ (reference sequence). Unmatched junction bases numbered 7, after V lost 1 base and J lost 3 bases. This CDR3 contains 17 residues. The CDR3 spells CASSLGAAGGYTGELFF. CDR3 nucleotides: TGTGCCAGCAGCTTAGGGGCGGCAGGGGGCTACACCGGGGAGCTGTTTTTT. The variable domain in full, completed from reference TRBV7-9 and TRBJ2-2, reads DTGVSQNPRHKITKRGQNVTFRCDPISEHNRLYWYRQTLGQGPEFLTYFQNEAQLEKSRLLSDRFSAERPKGSFSTLEIQRTEQGDSAMYLCASSLGAAGGYTGELFFGEGSRLTVL.

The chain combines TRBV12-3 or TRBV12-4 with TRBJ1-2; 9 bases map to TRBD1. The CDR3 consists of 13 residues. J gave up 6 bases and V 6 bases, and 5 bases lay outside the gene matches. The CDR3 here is CASRGGQGDGYTF. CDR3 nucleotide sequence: TGTGCCAGCAGGGGGGGACAGGGAGATGGCTACACCTTC.